Below are 5 T cell receptor beta chains sequenced from a single sample in a study of blood T cell repertoires in COVID-19. TCRdb's table, derived via immunoSEQ multiplex PCR, lists solely in-frame clones and lacks some. This sample carries 200,000 or so clones, around 88% of them seen once, and the ten largest clones take about 2.3%. Sequenced material: PBMCs or T cells enriched from blood (not recorded which). Every receptor here comes from a woman between 40 and 50 years old with acute COVID-19.

V usage is TRBV4-1 and J usage is TRBJ1-3, with D tentatively TRBD1 (6 bases). CDR3 length: 16 amino acids. The germline CDR1 and CDR2 sequences are MGHRA and YSYEKL. V dropped 5 bases and J dropped 0 bases, with 14 bases sitting between them. The DNA of the CDR3 is TGCGCCAGCAGCGCCCGGGACACAGACTCTGGAAACACCATATATTTT. This codes for CASSARDTDSGNTIYF.

The V gene is TRBV6-5, the J gene TRBJ2-7; D call uncertain. V was trimmed by 6 bases and J by 3 bases, leaving 15 bases between them. The CDR3 covers 14 residues. Germline assignment: CDR1 MNHEY and CDR2 SVGAGI. CDR3 in amino acids: CASSPNLNRYEQYF. The CDR3 coding sequence is TGTGCCAGCAGCCCCAACTTGAACCGCTACGAGCAGTACTTC.

A single count supports this clone. This sequence joins TRBV11-2 and TRBJ2-5; 8 bases agree with TRBD2. There are 17 residues in the CDR3. Looked up from germline, CDR1 is SGHAT and CDR2 is FQNNGV. The V and J ends lost 0 bases and 5 bases, in that order; junction bases with no gene match: 11. The CDR3 loop is CASSLDLSGGRSETQYF. The CDR3 DNA reads TGTGCCAGCAGCTTAGATCTGAGCGGGGGTCGATCGGAGACCCAGTACTTC.

The chain links TRBV5-5 to TRBJ1-2; 9 bases line up with TRBD1. CDR1 is SGHKS and CDR2 is YYEKEE in the germline V gene (reference sequence). The CDR3 spans 14 residues. The V and J ends lost 4 bases and 7 bases, in that order; junction bases with no gene match: 8. The chain's CDR3 is CASSLRGTGTGYTF. CDR3 coding DNA: TGTGCCAGCAGCCTGAGGGGGACAGGGACTGGCTACACCTTC.

The gene calls are TRBV10-3 and TRBJ1-2; 7 bases are a match to TRBD1. The CDR3 runs 13 residues. The junction had 4 bases not matched to a gene; V was cut back by 5 bases and J by 4 bases. Germline CDR1 reads ENHRY; CDR2 reads SYGVKD. The CDR3 here is CAISNAGGYGYTF. In DNA, the CDR3 is TGTGCCATCAGTAATGCAGGGGGCTATGGCTACACCTTC.